These T cell receptor beta chains were read from a single sample in a study of CD8 T cells in ankylosing spondylitis. TCRdb passed the 5' RACE reads through MiXCR, listing each CDR3 protein once. The sample has about 540,000 distinct CDR3 sequences; about an eighth are singletons. The sequencing sample was made of blood, either unsorted or a sorted T cell fraction (not recorded which). The receptors originated from a male donor with ankylosing spondylitis. Each CDR3 is given with its conserved first and last residue. The D gene is left open where the match is weak. The size field is filled for only some rows; it gives once, few, many or a size class.

J	V	D	size	CDR3	DNA
TRBJ2-3	TRBV18	TRBD2	-	CASSPPAAGSTDTQYF	TGTGCCAGCTCACCACCGGCAGCGGGATCCACAGATACGCAGTATTTT
TRBJ1-5	TRBV7-2	-	-	CASSLRVEQPQHF	TGTGCCAGCAGCTTAAGGGTGGAACAGCCCCAGCATTTT
TRBJ2-7	TRBV7-2	TRBD1	many	CASSLDSTGGWYEQYF	TGTGCCAGCAGCTTAGATTCTACAGGGGGATGGTACGAGCAGTACTTC
TRBJ1-5	TRBV14	-	-	CASSQGGGYDQPQHF	TGTGCCAGCAGCCAAGGAGGGGGGTACGATCAGCCCCAGCATTTT
TRBJ2-2	TRBV12-3/TRBV12-4	-	many	CASSSFGTQDTGELFF	TGTGCCAGCAGTTCATTCGGGACTCAAGACACCGGGGAGCTGTTTTTT
TRBJ2-1	TRBV5-1	TRBD2	-	CASSWAAGTSGMRGEQFF	TGCGCCAGCAGCTGGGCCGCCGGGACTAGCGGGATGCGGGGTGAGCAGTTCTTC
TRBJ1-1	TRBV14	-	few	CASSQGKGMVTEAFF	TGTGCCAGCAGCCAAGGCAAGGGGATGGTCACTGAAGCTTTCTTT
TRBJ2-2	TRBV12-3/TRBV12-4	TRBD2	-	CASTRTSGPGELFF	TGTGCCAGCACCAGGACTAGCGGGCCCGGGGAGCTGTTTTTT
TRBJ2-1	TRBV25-1	TRBD2	few	CASSESGGGEEQFF	TGTGCCAGCAGTGAATCGGGCGGGGGTGAAGAGCAGTTCTTC
TRBJ1-1	TRBV14	-	few	CASSQDRRWTEAFF	TGTGCCAGCAGCCAAGATCGAAGGTGGACTGAAGCTTTCTTT
TRBJ1-1	TRBV5-1	-	many	CASSYSVNTEAFF	TGCGCCAGCAGCTACTCGGTTAACACTGAAGCTTTCTTT
TRBJ2-3	TRBV20-1	-	many	CSASYDTQYF	TGCAGTGCTAGCTATGATACGCAGTATTTT
TRBJ1-1	TRBV5-1	TRBD1	-	CASSSVGQGTEAFF	TGCGCCAGCAGCTCAGTCGGACAGGGGACTGAAGCTTTCTTT
TRBJ2-1	TRBV5-1	-	-	CASSLRTNEQFF	TGCGCCAGCAGCTTGCGAACCAATGAGCAGTTCTTC
TRBJ2-3	TRBV7-9	-	-	CASSSLRLGGGTDTQYF	TGTGCCAGCAGCTCCCTCCGTTTGGGGGGCGGCACAGATACGCAGTATTTT
TRBJ1-5	TRBV12-3/TRBV12-4	-	-	CASSQYGQQPRHF	TGTGCCAGCAGTCAATACGGACAGCAGCCCCGGCATTTT
TRBJ2-5	TRBV10-3	TRBD1	few	CAIGQEGETQYF	TGTGCCATAGGACAGGAAGGAGAGACCCAGTACTTC
TRBJ1-5	TRBV7-9	TRBD1	few	CASSSDRESSQPQHF	TGTGCCAGCAGTTCGGACAGGGAAAGTAGTCAGCCCCAGCATTTT
TRBJ2-1	TRBV27	TRBD1	few	CASSRFSLDRGPNNEQFF	TGTGCCAGCAGTAGATTTTCCTTGGACAGGGGTCCGAACAATGAGCAGTTCTTC
TRBJ2-7	TRBV12-3/TRBV12-4	TRBD1	-	CASSLAGTGLDEQYF	TGTGCCAGCAGTTTAGCAGGGACAGGGCTCGACGAGCAGTACTTC
TRBJ2-7	TRBV20-1	TRBD1	-	CSAYPDRGYEQYF	TGCAGTGCCTACCCGGACAGGGGTTACGAGCAGTACTTC
TRBJ2-7	TRBV10-3	TRBD2	-	CATRAAGVDEQYF	TGTGCCACCCGGGCGGCGGGAGTAGACGAGCAGTACTTC
TRBJ2-1	TRBV5-1	-	-	CASSLATALYNEQFF	TGCGCCAGCAGCTTGGCTACAGCCCTCTACAATGAGCAGTTCTTC
TRBJ2-5	TRBV5-1	TRBD1	-	CASNWRGGEETQYF	TGCGCCAGCAATTGGCGAGGGGGCGAAGAGACCCAGTACTTC
TRBJ2-2	TRBV20-1	TRBD2	few	CSASSMIAGAGELFF	TGCAGTGCTAGTTCAATGATAGCGGGAGCCGGGGAGCTGTTTTTT
TRBJ2-3	TRBV20-1	TRBD1	many	CSARPRTGGSTDTQYF	TGCAGTGCTAGACCCCGGACAGGGGGAAGCACAGATACGCAGTATTTT
TRBJ2-1	TRBV11-3	-	few	CASSLGLGGEQFF	TGTGCCAGCAGCTTAGGGTTAGGCGGAGAGCAGTTCTTC
TRBJ2-1	TRBV11-2	TRBD2	-	CASSRLSGSGNEQFF	TGTGCCAGCAGCCGCCTAAGCGGGAGCGGAAATGAGCAGTTCTTC
TRBJ2-1	TRBV12-3/TRBV12-4	TRBD1	many	CASRPDRGGYNEQFF	TGTGCCAGCAGACCCGACAGGGGGGGGTACAATGAGCAGTTCTTC
TRBJ2-3	TRBV2	TRBD2	once	CASSGASGRSDTQYF	TGTGCCAGCAGTGGAGCTAGCGGGAGATCAGATACGCAGTATTTT
TRBJ2-1	TRBV12-3/TRBV12-4	-	many	CASRVAHRDEQFF	TGTGCCAGCAGAGTAGCACATCGGGATGAGCAGTTCTTC
TRBJ2-1	TRBV20-1	TRBD2	-	CSASKAGLYNEQFF	TGCAGTGCTAGTAAAGCGGGATTGTACAATGAGCAGTTCTTC
TRBJ2-5	TRBV18	-	many	CASSPPGGLIQETQYF	TGTGCCAGCTCACCACCAGGTGGGTTGATCCAAGAGACCCAGTACTTC
TRBJ1-1	TRBV7-8	TRBD1	few	CASSLARGRSTEAFF	TGTGCCAGCAGCCTTGCCAGGGGGCGAAGCACTGAAGCTTTCTTT
TRBJ1-1	TRBV7-2	-	few	CASNERGGDTEAFF	TGTGCCAGCAACGAGAGGGGGGGTGACACTGAAGCTTTCTTT
TRBJ2-1	TRBV20-1	-	many	CSAKAGGSYGEQFF	TGCAGTGCGAAAGCTGGTGGTTCCTATGGTGAGCAGTTCTTC
TRBJ2-1	TRBV6-1	-	-	CASSTVEQFF	TGTGCCAGCAGTACTGTAGAGCAGTTCTTC
TRBJ1-4	TRBV20-1	-	-	CSASRLGLREKLFF	TGCAGTGCTAGCCGGCTGGGGTTGAGGGAAAAACTGTTTTTT
TRBJ2-2	TRBV2	TRBD2	-	CASSESSGSIAGERFF	TGTGCCAGCAGTGAGTCTAGCGGGAGTATAGCCGGGGAGCGGTTTTTT
TRBJ1-2	TRBV29-1	-	few	CSVHPQGRSNYGYTF	TGCAGCGTTCACCCTCAGGGTCGTTCTAACTATGGCTACACCTTC
TRBJ2-7	TRBV11-2	-	-	CASSPRQGVVTTLEQYF	TGTGCCAGCAGCCCCCGGCAGGGTGTCGTGACTACGTTGGAGCAGTACTTC
TRBJ2-3	TRBV7-7	-	-	CASSPDLNTQYF	TGTGCCAGCAGCCCCGACTTGAATACGCAGTATTTT
TRBJ2-5	TRBV12-3/TRBV12-4	-	many	CASSLIYRQAGGETQYF	TGTGCCAGCAGTTTGATATATAGGCAGGCCGGGGGAGAGACCCAGTACTTC
TRBJ2-3	TRBV12-5	-	few	CASGLGGGADTQYF	TGTGCTAGTGGTTTGGGAGGGGGGGCAGATACGCAGTATTTT
TRBJ2-1	TRBV5-1	TRBD2	-	CASSQGLAGVGGEQFF	TGCGCCAGCAGCCAAGGACTAGCGGGAGTAGGCGGTGAGCAGTTCTTC
TRBJ1-1	TRBV27	-	-	CASSLTGPDTEAFF	TGTGCCAGCAGTTTAACAGGGCCGGACACTGAAGCTTTCTTT
TRBJ2-3	TRBV7-8	TRBD2	-	CASSLSPSGSPTDTQYF	TGTGCCAGCAGCTTATCCCCTAGCGGGAGTCCCACAGATACGCAGTATTTT
TRBJ2-1	TRBV27	TRBD1	-	CASSSGGDRGNEQFF	TGTGCCAGCAGTTCCGGAGGGGACAGGGGGAATGAGCAGTTCTTC
TRBJ1-1	TRBV7-9	-	few	CASSLGQGGAFF	TGTGCCAGCAGCTTAGGGCAGGGAGGAGCTTTCTTT
TRBJ2-3	TRBV12-3/TRBV12-4	-	few	CASSLEDQGTDTQYF	TGTGCCAGCAGTTTAGAAGACCAAGGCACAGATACGCAGTATTTT
TRBJ1-2	TRBV5-5	TRBD1	few	CASSHTGDLSYGYTF	TGTGCCAGCAGCCACACAGGGGATCTGAGCTATGGCTACACCTTC
TRBJ1-1	TRBV6-1	-	-	CASSGSSGTRELLNTEAFF	TGTGCCAGCAGTGGGTCCTCCGGGACAAGGGAACTCTTGAACACTGAAGCTTTCTTT
TRBJ2-7	TRBV3-1	TRBD1	-	CASSPDRASDEQYF	TGTGCCAGCAGCCCGGACAGGGCGTCGGACGAGCAGTACTTC
TRBJ2-5	TRBV12-3/TRBV12-4	-	few	CASMVGFIAVKTQYF	TGTGCCAGCATGGTAGGCTTTATAGCTGTGAAGACCCAGTACTTC
TRBJ2-2	TRBV9	TRBD2	many	CASSYLAGVSTGELFF	TGTGCCAGCAGCTACCTAGCGGGAGTTAGCACCGGGGAGCTGTTTTTT